The 9 T cell receptor beta chains below come from one sample, sequenced in a study of beta chain features in type 1 diabetes. Study conclusions and caveats: Shortening that was moderate but significant affected the TCRB CDR3s of Type 1 diabetes patients in all four CD4+ subsets.

These receptors lack a known antigen. Expressed TCRB transcripts were sequenced after all isolated RNA was converted to cDNA. Clones were read by immunoSEQ multiplex PCR, and TCRdb kept only the in-frame ones, dropping some. The top ten hold roughly 0.08% of the sample, which has around 240,000 clones, 16% seen once. Material for sequencing was naive CD4+ T cells from blood. These receptors all come from a man between 25 and 39 years old with type 1 diabetes.

This clone was counted only a few times. This sequence joins TRBV9 and TRBJ2-5; the D gene is possibly TRBD2 (6 bases). This CDR3 has 16 residues. V dropped 0 bases and J dropped 3 bases, with 15 bases sitting between them. Germline values: CDR1 SGDLS, CDR2 YYNGEE. CDR3 residues: CASSVGFGGVEETQYF. The CDR3 region has the DNA TGTGCCAGCAGCGTAGGCTTCGGGGGTGTGGAAGAGACCCAGTACTTC.

This rearrangement joins TRBV4-3 to TRBJ2-3, with TRBD2 as a possible D gene (5 bases). Germline CDR1 and CDR2: LGHNA and YSLEER. Trimming stripped 6 bases from V and 5 bases from J, with 15 bases between. The CDR3 spans 14 residues. The CDR3 DNA reads TGCGCCAGCAGTACGAGGGCTAGTAGAGATACGCAGTATTTT. Its translation is CASSTRASRDTQYF.

The rearrangement links TRBV4-3 to TRBJ1-4; D is unresolved. The V end was cut by 4 bases, the J end by 3 bases, with 12 bases between. The CDR3 has 15 amino acids. Germline assignment: CDR1 LGHNA and CDR2 YSLEER. The CDR3 spells CASSRSGLSNEKLFF. The CDR3 DNA follows: TGCGCCAGCAGCCGAAGTGGTCTATCTAATGAAAAACTGTTTTTT.

This clone was counted once. This sequence joins TRBV27 and TRBJ2-7, with 9 positions matching TRBD1. The V and J ends lost 8 bases and 5 bases, in that order; junction bases with no gene match: 7. The CDR3 contains 13 residues. CDR1 is MNHEY and CDR2 is SMNVEV in the germline V gene (reference sequence). The DNA of the CDR3 is TGTGCCAGCCAGGACAGGGGAAACAACGAGCAGTACTTC. Its protein is CASQDRGNNEQYF.

This chain uses TRBV29-1 with TRBJ1-1, with D maybe TRBD1 (6 bases). The V end was cut by 4 bases, the J end by 1 base, with 16 bases between. The germline V gene encodes CDR1 SQVTM and CDR2 ANQGSEA. This CDR3 contains 15 residues. CDR3 DNA: TGCAGCGTTGTTCGAACAGGGCAAAAGAACACTGAAGCTTTCTTT. This encodes CSVVRTGQKNTEAFF.

The chain couples TRBV5-1 to TRBJ2-2, with D tentatively TRBD2 (5 bases). The germline V gene encodes CDR1 SGHRS and CDR2 YFSETQ. The CDR3 has 15 amino acids. Deletions cut 4 bases from V and 4 bases from J, with 14 bases between. The CDR3 sequence is CASSGDPAGTGELFF. CDR3 bases: TGCGCCAGCAGCGGTGACCCCGCGGGCACCGGGGAGCTGTTTTTT.

This clone was seen a few times. The gene calls are TRBV4-1 and TRBJ2-1; TRBD2 matches 11 bases. Germline values: CDR1 MGHRA, CDR2 YSYEKL. The CDR3 totals 17 residues. V shed 0 bases, J shed 8 bases, and the junction held 9 bases outside the gene matches. CDR3 coding DNA: TGCGCCAGCAGCCAAGATGAGACTAGCGGGATGTACTATGAGCAGTTCTTC. Its translation is CASSQDETSGMYYEQFF.

The CDR3 bases are TGTGCCAGCAGCCGGAAGGACGGACTAGGGGAGTACTTC. It codes for CASSRKDGLGEYF. This chain connects TRBV14 to TRBJ2-5, with TRBD2 matching over 7 bases. This CDR3 is 13 amino acids long. Germline CDR1 reads SGHDN; CDR2 reads FVKESK. V gave up 4 bases and J gave up 12 bases; unmatched junction bases: 11.

A few counts support this clone. The chain carries TRBV25-1 and TRBJ2-6; unclear D gene. The V end was cut by 7 bases, the J end by 2 bases, with 6 bases between. The CDR3 contains 13 residues. CDR1 is MGHDK, CDR2 SYGVNS, per germline. CDR3 sequence: CASMFPGANVLTF. The CDR3 coding sequence is TGTGCCAGCATGTTCCCTGGGGCCAACGTCCTGACTTTC.